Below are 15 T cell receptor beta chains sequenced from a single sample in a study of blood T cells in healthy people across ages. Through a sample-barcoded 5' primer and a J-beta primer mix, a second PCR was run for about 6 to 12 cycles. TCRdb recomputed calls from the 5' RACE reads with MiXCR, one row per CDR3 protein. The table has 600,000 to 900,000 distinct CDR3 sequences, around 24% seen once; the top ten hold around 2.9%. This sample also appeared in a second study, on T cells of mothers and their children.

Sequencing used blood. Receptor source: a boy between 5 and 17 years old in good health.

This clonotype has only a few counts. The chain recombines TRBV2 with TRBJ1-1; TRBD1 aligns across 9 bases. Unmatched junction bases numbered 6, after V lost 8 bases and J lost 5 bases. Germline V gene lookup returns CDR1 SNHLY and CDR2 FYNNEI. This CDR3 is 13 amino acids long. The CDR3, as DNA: TGTGCCAGCGGGCTTGGGACAGGGACTGAAGCTTTCTTT. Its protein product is CASGLGTGTEAFF.

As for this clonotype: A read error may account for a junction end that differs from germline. CDR3 sequence: CASSFGPFQATQYF. Here the CDR3 DNA reads TGCGCCAGCAGCTTCGGACCGTTCCAAGCGACCCAGTACTTC. The genes are TRBV5-1 and TRBJ2-5; D is undetermined. The CDR3 sequence is 14 residues long. CDR1 is SGHRS and CDR2 is YFSETQ in the germline V gene.

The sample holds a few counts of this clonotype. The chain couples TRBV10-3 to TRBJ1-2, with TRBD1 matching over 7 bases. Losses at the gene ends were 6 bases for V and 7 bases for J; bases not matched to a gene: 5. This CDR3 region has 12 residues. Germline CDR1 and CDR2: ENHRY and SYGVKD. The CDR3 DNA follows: TGTGCCATCAGGAGGACAGGAGGTGGCTACACCTTC. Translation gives CAIRRTGGGYTF.

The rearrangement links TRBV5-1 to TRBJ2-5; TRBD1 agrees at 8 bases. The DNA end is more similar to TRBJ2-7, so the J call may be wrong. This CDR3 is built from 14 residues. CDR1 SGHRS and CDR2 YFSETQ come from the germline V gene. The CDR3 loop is CASSPGDRPYEQYF. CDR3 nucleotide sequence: TGCGCCAGCAGCCCCGGGGACAGGCCCTACGAGCAGTACTTC.

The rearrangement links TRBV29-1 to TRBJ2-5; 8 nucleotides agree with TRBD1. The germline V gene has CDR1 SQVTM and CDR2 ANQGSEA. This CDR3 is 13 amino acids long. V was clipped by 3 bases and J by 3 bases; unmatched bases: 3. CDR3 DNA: TGCAGCGTTGACAGGGGGCGAGAAGAGACCCAGTACTTC. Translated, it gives CSVDRGREETQYF.

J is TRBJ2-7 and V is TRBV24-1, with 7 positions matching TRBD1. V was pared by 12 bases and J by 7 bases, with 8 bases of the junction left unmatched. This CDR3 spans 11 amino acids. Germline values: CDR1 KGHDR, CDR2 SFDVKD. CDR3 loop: CAVQGFAEQYF. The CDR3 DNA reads TGTGCCGTACAGGGGTTTGCGGAGCAGTACTTC.

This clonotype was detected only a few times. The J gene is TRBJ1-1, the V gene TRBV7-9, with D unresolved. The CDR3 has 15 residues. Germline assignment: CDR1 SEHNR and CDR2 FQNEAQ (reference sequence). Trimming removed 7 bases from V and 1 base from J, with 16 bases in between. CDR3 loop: CASTLRVAENTEAFF. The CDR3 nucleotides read TGTGCCAGCACCCTGCGTGTCGCGGAGAACACTGAAGCTTTCTTT.

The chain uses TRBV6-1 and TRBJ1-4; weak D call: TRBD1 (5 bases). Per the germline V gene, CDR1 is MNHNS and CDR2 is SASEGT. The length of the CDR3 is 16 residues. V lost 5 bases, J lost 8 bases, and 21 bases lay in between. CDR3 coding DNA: TGTGCCAGCAGTTCCCCGGCCGGGGGTCTGCGGGAAAAACTGTTTTTT. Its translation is CASSSPAGGLREKLFF.

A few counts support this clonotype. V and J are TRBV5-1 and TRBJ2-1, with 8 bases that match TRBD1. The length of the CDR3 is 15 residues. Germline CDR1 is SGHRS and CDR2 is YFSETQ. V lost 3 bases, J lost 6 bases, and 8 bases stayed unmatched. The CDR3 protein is CASSSTDRGGNEQFF. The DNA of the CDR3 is TGCGCCAGCAGCTCAACCGACAGGGGCGGCAATGAGCAGTTCTTC.

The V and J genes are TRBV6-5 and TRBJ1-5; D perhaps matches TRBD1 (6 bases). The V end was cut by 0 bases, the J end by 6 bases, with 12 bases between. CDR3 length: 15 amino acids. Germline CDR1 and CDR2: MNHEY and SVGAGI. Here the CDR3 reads CASSYSGGGSQPQHF. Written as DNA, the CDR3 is TGTGCCAGCAGTTACTCGGGGGGGGGCTCTCAGCCCCAGCATTTT.

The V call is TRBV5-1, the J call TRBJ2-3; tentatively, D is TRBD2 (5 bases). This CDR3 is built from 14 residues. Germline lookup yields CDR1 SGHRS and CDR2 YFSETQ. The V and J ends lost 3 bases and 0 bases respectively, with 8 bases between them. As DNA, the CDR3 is TGCGCCAGCAGCTGGGCGGGTAGCACAGATACGCAGTATTTT. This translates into CASSWAGSTDTQYF.

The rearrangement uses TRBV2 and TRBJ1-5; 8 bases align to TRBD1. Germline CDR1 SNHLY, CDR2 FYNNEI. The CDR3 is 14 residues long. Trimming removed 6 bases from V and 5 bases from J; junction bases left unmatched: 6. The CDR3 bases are TGTGCCAGCAGGCGACAGGGGAGCGATCAGCCCCAGCATTTT. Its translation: CASRRQGSDQPQHF.

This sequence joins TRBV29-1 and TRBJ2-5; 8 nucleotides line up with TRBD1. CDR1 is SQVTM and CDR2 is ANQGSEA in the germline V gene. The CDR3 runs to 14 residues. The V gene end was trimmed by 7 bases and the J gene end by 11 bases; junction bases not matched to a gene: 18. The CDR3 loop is CSAGRGPGMMEQYF. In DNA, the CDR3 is TGCAGCGCCGGCAGGGGGCCTGGAATGATGGAGCAGTACTTC.

DNA of the CDR3: TGTGCCAGCTCAACTGAGGGGACACAAGAGACCCAGTACTTC. This codes for CASSTEGTQETQYF. V and J are TRBV18 and TRBJ2-5, with D possibly TRBD1 on 6 matching bases. V lost 5 bases to trimming and J lost 2 bases, with 12 bases between them. The CDR3 length is 14 residues. Germline V CDR1 and CDR2: KGHSH, LQKENI.

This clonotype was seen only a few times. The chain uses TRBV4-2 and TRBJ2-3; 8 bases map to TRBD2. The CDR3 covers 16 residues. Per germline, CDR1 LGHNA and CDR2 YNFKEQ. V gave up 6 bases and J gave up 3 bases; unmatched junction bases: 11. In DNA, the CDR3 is TGTGCCAGCAGTCCGAGCGGGGGAGGAGTTACAGATACGCAGTATTTT. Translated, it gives CASSPSGGGVTDTQYF.